The 24 T cell receptor beta chains in this list originate from one sample, sequenced in a study of OX40 agonist ivuxolimab in advanced cancers. Clones were read by immunoSEQ multiplex PCR, and TCRdb kept only the in-frame ones, dropping some. The sample contains about 46,000 clones, 80% of which appear only once. Sequences were derived from CD4+ or CD8+ T cells sorted from blood, sampled in a trial of the OX40 agonist ivuxolimab. Source of these receptors: an adult with an advanced solid tumor such as melanoma, head and neck, liver or kidney cancer.

The gene calls are TRBV4-1 and TRBJ2-2; D may be TRBD2 (6 bases). The CDR3 length is 16 residues. V was pared by 1 base and J by 6 bases, with 15 bases between. Per germline, CDR1 MGHRA and CDR2 YSYEKL. CDR3 sequence reads: CASSQAPWRGPGELFF. The CDR3 coding sequence is TGCGCCAGCAGCCAAGCCCCTTGGAGGGGCCCCGGGGAGCTGTTTTTT.

This chain links TRBV30 with TRBJ2-2; possible D gene TRBD2, 6 bases. The germline V gene has CDR1 GTSNPN and CDR2 SVGIG (reference sequence). CDR3 length: 16 amino acids. The germline V and J ends were trimmed by 2 bases and 5 bases, with 18 bases remaining between them. The CDR3 DNA reads as TGTGCCTGGAGTCGGGGTTGGGGGGAAGGAACCGGGGAGCTGTTTTTT. It codes for CAWSRGWGEGTGELFF.

This chain links TRBV18 with TRBJ2-7; D is perhaps TRBD1 (6 bases). Trimming left V 2 bases short and J 2 bases short, with 13 bases between. Germline V gives CDR1 KGHSH, CDR2 LQKENI. This CDR3 is 15 amino acids long. This CDR3 reads CASSPGRDTPYEQYF. CDR3 sequence (DNA): TGTGCCAGCTCACCAGGCCGGGACACCCCCTACGAGCAGTACTTC. Supplemented by reference TRBV18 and TRBJ2-7, the full variable domain reads NAGVMQNPRHLVRRRGQEARLRCSPMKGHSHVYWYRQLPEEGLKFMVYLQKENIIDESGMPKERFSAEFPKEGPSILRIQQVVRGDSAAYFCASSPGRDTPYEQYFGPGTRLTVT.

CDR3 DNA: TGTGCCAGCAGTCCCCGGGACGGATACTACGAGCAGTACTTC. Its protein is CASSPRDGYYEQYF. The chain employs TRBV6-5 and TRBJ2-7; D is possibly TRBD1 or TRBD2 (5 bases each). The CDR3 totals 14 residues. CDR1 and CDR2 (germline): MNHEY, SVGAGI. V dropped 5 bases and J dropped 3 bases, with 14 bases sitting between them.

The gene calls are TRBV2 and TRBJ2-7; D gene uncertain. Trimming pared 4 bases from V and 4 bases from J, leaving 11 bases between. The germline CDR1 and CDR2 sequences are SNHLY and FYNNEI. The CDR3 totals 13 residues. CDR3 coding DNA: TGTGCCAGCAGTGGTAGAGGAAGGTACGAGCAGTACTTC. It specifies CASSGRGRYEQYF.

The chain couples TRBV28 to TRBJ1-2; 11 bases align to TRBD1. Germline V lookup: CDR1 MDHEN, CDR2 SYDVKM. The CDR3 is 18 residues long. Trimming took 5 bases from V and 7 from J; bases not matched to a gene: 18. CDR3 in DNA: TGTGCCAGCAGTGGGTCCGGGACAGGGGGTTTTCTAGTGGGTGGCTACACCTTC. This gives the protein CASSGSGTGGFLVGGYTF.

This rearrangement joins TRBV5-1 to TRBJ1-1, with D uncertain. From germline, CDR1 is SGHRS and CDR2 YFSETQ. This CDR3 is built from 13 residues. V lost 1 base and J 5 bases, leaving 9 bases between the germline ends. The CDR3 sequence: CASSLPGITEAFF. DNA for the CDR3: TGCGCCAGCAGCTTGCCCGGGATAACTGAAGCTTTCTTT.

V is TRBV19 and J is TRBJ1-2; 8 bases match TRBD1. CDR1 and CDR2 from the germline V gene are LNHDA and SQIVND (reference sequence). The CDR3 has 15 amino acids. V trimming: 4 bases; J trimming: 2 bases; junction bases outside the gene matches: 6. As DNA, the CDR3 is TGTGCCAGTAGTACCGACAGGGGACTCAACTATGGCTACACCTTC. This gives the protein CASSTDRGLNYGYTF.

V and J are TRBV19 and TRBJ2-1, with D unresolved. Trimming took 10 bases from V and 3 from J, leaving 13 bases between them. Germline V gives CDR1 LNHDA, CDR2 SQIVND (reference sequence). The CDR3 extends over 13 amino acids. Written as DNA, the CDR3 is TGTGCCACCCGATCGGGCGACTACAATGAGCAGTTCTTC. Its protein is CATRSGDYNEQFF.

This chain joins TRBV10-3 and TRBJ1-5; D is possibly TRBD1 (6 bases). V lost 4 bases and J 2 bases, leaving 9 bases between the germline ends. The length of the CDR3 is 14 residues. The germline V gene encodes CDR1 ENHRY and CDR2 SYGVKD. In DNA form, the CDR3 reads TGTGCCATCAGTGCGGAGGGGGGCAATCAGCCCCAGCATTTT. Translating gives CAISAEGGNQPQHF.

This chain joins TRBV10-3 and TRBJ2-1, with D maybe TRBD2 (6 bases). Trimming took 1 base from V and 1 from J, leaving 8 bases between them. Germline-derived CDR1 and CDR2 are ENHRY and SYGVKD. The CDR3 sequence is 15 residues long. The CDR3 nucleotides are TGTGCCATCAGTGAGTTGGGGGGATCCTACAATGAGCAGTTCTTC. This gives the protein CAISELGGSYNEQFF.

The rearrangement links TRBV6-6 to TRBJ1-2; D call uncertain. V was cut by 0 bases and J by 6 bases, with 8 bases left in between. The length of the CDR3 is 13 residues. Germline lookup yields CDR1 MNHNY and CDR2 SVGAGI (reference sequence). CDR3 sequence reads: CASSYSITHGYTF. CDR3 sequence (DNA): TGTGCCAGCAGTTACTCGATAACTCATGGCTACACCTTC.

This CDR3 reads CASSYEGRATGELFF. The CDR3 bases are TGTGCCAGCAGTTACGAGGGGCGGGCCACCGGGGAGCTGTTTTTT. The chain carries TRBV6-4 and TRBJ2-2, with D perhaps matching TRBD1 or TRBD2 (5 bases each). This CDR3 has 15 residues. Trimming cost V 5 bases and J 4 bases, with 14 bases left between them. The germline V gene has CDR1 MRHNA and CDR2 SNTAGT.

The CDR3: CAIGFSGQGNYEQYF. CDR3 coding DNA: TGTGCCATCGGCTTCTCGGGACAGGGGAACTACGAGCAGTACTTC. The chain carries TRBV10-3 and TRBJ2-7; 10 nucleotides agree with TRBD1. Germline V gene sequence: CDR1 ENHRY, CDR2 SYGVKD. This CDR3 contains 15 residues. The ends lost 8 bases at V and 3 bases at J; junction bases unmatched: 10.

This chain links TRBV7-8 with TRBJ1-2; 8 nucleotides line up with TRBD1. The germline gives CDR1 SGHVS, CDR2 FQNEAQ. The CDR3 totals 15 residues. The junction had 13 bases not matched to a gene; V was cut back by 5 bases and J by 8 bases. Written as DNA, the CDR3 is TGTGCCAGCAGCGGACGACAGGGGACGGCGGCCGGCTACACCTTC. Its protein product is CASSGRQGTAAGYTF.

The sample holds a few counts of this clone. V and J are TRBV7-9 and TRBJ1-4; D is unclear. Between the trimmed V and J ends, which lost 5 bases and 3 bases, there was a span of 10 bases. Looked up from germline, CDR1 is SEHNR and CDR2 is FQNEAQ (reference sequence). This CDR3 is 14 amino acids long. The CDR3 DNA sequence: TGTGCCAGCAGCCCCGGGGTTTCTAATGAAAAACTGTTTTTT. Encoded protein: CASSPGVSNEKLFF.

CDR3 amino acids: CASSLGLTGVKHEQYF. CDR3 bases: TGTGCCAGCAGCTTAGGATTGACAGGGGTGAAGCACGAGCAGTACTTC. The V and J genes are TRBV5-6 and TRBJ2-7; 8 bases are shared with TRBD1. J gave up 5 bases and V 2 bases, and 12 bases lay outside the gene matches. Germline lookup yields CDR1 SGHDT and CDR2 YYEEEE. The CDR3 runs to 16 residues.

The genes are TRBV6-5 and TRBJ1-2; a possible D gene is TRBD1 (5 bases). The V gene lost 2 bases and the J gene lost 6 bases, with 19 bases spanning the gap. The germline CDR1 and CDR2 sequences are MNHEY and SVGAGI. The CDR3 is 16 residues long. CDR3 protein: CASSYGGARERHGYTF. The CDR3 DNA sequence: TGTGCCAGCAGTTACGGAGGGGCAAGGGAGCGGCATGGCTACACCTTC.

In nucleotides, the CDR3 is TGTGCCACCAGCAGAAGAGGAGTGATGAGCTCTGGAAACACCATATATTTT. It codes for CATSRRGVMSSGNTIYF. The V gene is TRBV15, the J gene TRBJ1-3, with D unclear. Trimming took off 2 bases at V and 0 bases at J, with 14 bases between the two ends. The CDR3 loop spans 17 amino acids. Germline assignment: CDR1 LNHNV and CDR2 YYDKDF (reference sequence).

The chain recombines TRBV9 with TRBJ2-1; TRBD2 matches at 11 bases. The V gene end was trimmed by 4 bases and the J gene end by 4 bases; junction bases not matched to a gene: 7. The CDR3 totals 16 residues. Germline V gives CDR1 SGDLS, CDR2 YYNGEE. The CDR3 protein is CASSFPGTSGYNEQFF. CDR3 nucleotides: TGTGCCAGCAGCTTCCCCGGGACTAGCGGATACAATGAGCAGTTCTTC.

V gene TRBV27 combines with J gene TRBJ2-7; maybe TRBD2 (5 bases). V lost 6 bases and J 12 bases, leaving 27 bases between the germline ends. The CDR3 sequence is 15 residues long. The germline V gene has CDR1 MNHEY and CDR2 SMNVEV (reference sequence). This chain's CDR3 is CASRLGGAGSLHWYF. The CDR3 DNA follows: TGTGCCAGCAGATTAGGAGGTGCCGGTTCGCTGCATTGGTACTTC.

This clone has just a few counts. The chain employs TRBV18 and TRBJ1-4; D is ambiguous. This CDR3 is 16 amino acids long. V lost 2 bases and J 9 bases, leaving 19 bases between the germline ends. Germline assignment: CDR1 KGHSH and CDR2 LQKENI. CDR3 amino acids: CASSPIGPGRGQKLFF. The CDR3 DNA sequence: TGTGCCAGCTCACCAATAGGTCCCGGGCGCGGTCAAAAACTGTTTTTT.

The chain is built from TRBV7-2 and TRBJ1-5; tentative D call: TRBD1 (5 bases). V was pared by 4 bases and J by 5 bases, with 12 bases between. The germline V gene has CDR1 SGHTA and CDR2 FQGNSA. The CDR3 extends over 14 amino acids. For the CDR3, the DNA is TGTGCCAGCAGCTACAGGTGGAACGATCAGCCCCAGCATTTT. Amino acids: CASSYRWNDQPQHF.

V usage is TRBV5-4 and J usage is TRBJ1-4; TRBD1 matches at 7 bases. Germline-derived CDR1 and CDR2 are SGHNT and YYREEE (reference sequence). This CDR3 has 16 amino acids. The V gene end was trimmed by 4 bases and the J gene end by 8 bases; junction bases not matched to a gene: 14. CDR3 sequence: CASSKGQLKGGEKLFF. The CDR3 bases are TGTGCCAGCAGCAAGGGACAGCTCAAAGGGGGGGAAAAACTGTTTTTT.